This section outlines one TCR beta chain sequence together with its context. The antigen is not known. PCR employed 60 Vbeta and 13 Jbeta primers. The table came from immunoSEQ multiplex PCR; TCRdb's copy has only in-frame clones and leaves some out. The sample lists 150,000 to 200,000 clones; over 70% were seen once. This record belongs to a study of cytomegalovirus exposure and HLA in healthy donors. Study-level findings and limits: In a later analysis, V- and J-gene trimming of beta chains associated with a DCLRE1C missense variant, replicated independently.

This CDR3 has 15 amino acids. V shed 3 bases and J shed 6 bases, with 15 bases lying between them. Germline loops: CDR1 MNHEY, CDR2 SVGAGI. The sequencing sample was made of PBMCs. The chain carries TRBV6-5 and TRBJ2-1; TRBD2 is a possible D gene (6 bases). The clonotype comes from a male donor in good health and CMV-seropositive. The CDR3 DNA is TGTGCCAGCAGTTATCGGGGGAATATCCTCAATGAGCAGTTCTTC. Amino acid sequence: CASSYRGNILNEQFF.